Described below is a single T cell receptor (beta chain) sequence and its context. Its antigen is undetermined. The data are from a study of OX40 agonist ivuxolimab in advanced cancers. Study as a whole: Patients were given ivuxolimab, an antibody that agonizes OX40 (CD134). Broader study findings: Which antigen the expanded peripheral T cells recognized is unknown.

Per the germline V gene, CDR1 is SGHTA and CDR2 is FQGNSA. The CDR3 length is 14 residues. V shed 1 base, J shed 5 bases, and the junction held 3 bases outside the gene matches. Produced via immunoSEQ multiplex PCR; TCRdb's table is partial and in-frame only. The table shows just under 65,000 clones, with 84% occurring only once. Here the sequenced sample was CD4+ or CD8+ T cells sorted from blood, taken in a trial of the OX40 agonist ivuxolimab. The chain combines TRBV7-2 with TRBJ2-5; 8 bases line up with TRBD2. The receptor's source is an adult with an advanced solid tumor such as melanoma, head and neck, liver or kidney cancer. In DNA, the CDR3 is TGTGCCAGCAGCTTAGGGCGGGAGGTGGAGACCCAGTACTTC. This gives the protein CASSLGREVETQYF.